This TCR beta chain was identified in a study of blood T cell repertoires in COVID-19. Study details: Donors in the United States, Italy and Spain gave samples during acute or convalescent COVID-19. T cells, B-cell-depleted T cells, or PBMCs provided the cDNA or gDNA that served as material.

Original methodology: Estimation of nucleated cell counts was performed using reference gene primer amplification. Libraries were prepared by immunoSEQ multiplex PCR; TCRdb keeps only in-frame clonotypes and omits some of them. That table furnishes V, J and clone size, whereas the DNA furnished D and trimming. In the table there are about 92,000 clones, roughly nine tenths of which are singletons. Enrollment of patients from Seattle took place during active infection, with longitudinal follow-up. The CDR3 extends over 15 amino acids. The V segment lost 3 bases and the J segment 2 bases; nucleotides outside the gene matches: 9. Germline-derived CDR1 and CDR2 are SQVTM and ANQGSEA.

The sequence was obtained from a woman aged 55 to 70 with COVID-19, enrolled during active disease. The sample consisted of peripheral blood. The chain joins TRBV29-1 to TRBJ1-2; 7 bases are a match to TRBD1. DNA of the CDR3: TGCAGCGTTGAGGGGGACAGACTAAAAAACTATGGCTACACCTTC. Its protein is CSVEGDRLKNYGYTF.